This T cell receptor (beta chain) was obtained from a study of CD8 T cells in ankylosing spondylitis. Study-wide points: Researchers reportedly found disease-linked clones significantly enriched in matched ankylosing spondylitis synovial fluid. CD8+ disease-linked clones were present at relatively low frequencies in blood.

Germline loops: CDR1 MGHDK, CDR2 SYGVNS. V lost 6 bases and J lost 7, with 12 bases in between. This CDR3 is built from 13 residues. This clonotype came up many times. No antigen is known for it. TCRdb fed the 5' RACE reads into MiXCR, producing one record per CDR3 protein. The sample holds approximately 200,000 distinct CDR3 sequences, 13% seen once. Sequenced sample: blood, either unsorted or a sorted T cell fraction (not recorded which). This chain uses TRBV25-1 with TRBJ1-4; unclear D gene. The TCR originated in a female donor with ankylosing spondylitis or in good health (not recorded which). The CDR3: CASSPENSEKLFF. The CDR3 DNA reads TGTGCCAGCAGCCCCGAGAATAGTGAAAAACTGTTTTTT.